This T cell receptor beta chain was captured by sequencing in a study of neurological immune-mediated disorders. V gave up 0 bases and J gave up 5 bases; unmatched junction bases: 9. The CDR3 totals 16 residues. Germline lookup yields CDR1 SGHDT and CDR2 YYEEEE. 5'RACE generated cDNA with 10-nucleotide random UMIs. The output of every sequencing run exceeded 160 million TCR-beta sequences, derived from 15-18 subjects. TCRdb reanalysed the 5' RACE reads using MiXCR and keeps one entry per CDR3 protein. This table has some 89,000 distinct CDR3 sequences, about 4% appearing once. This sample's time point: longitudinal time-point 3. Study-wide results and limits: None of the CDR3 amino acid sequences in expanded clones turned up in more than one subject, which points to private repertoires in all groups. Levels of TCR clonal expansion peaked in HTLV-1-associated myelopathy and reached their lowest in multiple sclerosis, under those of healthy controls.

This clonotype was seen many times. The antigen remains undetermined. This clonotype was sampled from a woman aged 55 to 70 with multiple sclerosis. V usage is TRBV5-6 and J usage is TRBJ2-7, with 9 nucleotides matching TRBD1. The sequenced material came from PBMCs. CDR3 in amino acids: CASSLATGTGMDEQYF. As DNA, the CDR3 is TGTGCCAGCAGCTTGGCAACCGGGACAGGGATGGACGAGCAGTACTTC. The full variable domain, completed using reference TRBV5-6 and TRBJ2-7, is DAGVTQSPTHLIKTRGQQVTLRCSPKSGHDTVSWYQQALGQGPQFIFQYYEEEERQRGNFPDRFSGHQFPNYSSELNVNALLLGDSALYLCASSLATGTGMDEQYFGPGTRLTVT.